This T cell receptor beta chain was retrieved from a study of CD8 T cells in Susac syndrome. This CDR3 is built from 13 residues. CDR1 and CDR2 from the germline V gene are SGHDN and FVKESK. V gave up 3 bases and J gave up 1 base, with 6 bases separating them. Study results and limitations: As acknowledged by the study, its TCR sequencing and HLA analysis included a relatively small number of individuals.

The authors reverse transcribed 0.5 to 1 ug RNA with random hexamers. The method of amplification for TCR beta CDR3 was immunoSEQ multiplex PCR, covering 54 Vbeta and 13 Jbeta. TCRdb reprocessed the immunoSEQ multiplex PCR reads via MiXCR and lists one record per CDR3 protein. The sample comprises some 300,000 distinct CDR3 sequences, 85% of which are singletons, and roughly 0.21% rests with the top ten. From blood CD8+ and CD4+ T cells, the TCR beta chain was sequenced. TEMRA cells were FACS-enriched, while CD8+ and CD4+ T cells were negatively isolated. Points on this clonotype: Its antigen is not identified.

The sequenced sample was CD8+ T cells from PBMCs. The chain recombines TRBV14 with TRBJ2-5; D unclear. The source is a human donor with multiple sclerosis. The CDR3: CASSHLLQETQYF. The CDR3 DNA follows: TGTGCCAGCAGCCATCTTCTCCAAGAGACCCAGTACTTC.